The sequence of this T cell receptor (beta chain) was determined in a study of shared clonotypes between healthy human individuals. About the research overall: The people who gave samples were two women and three men aged 18 to 49. Study conclusions and caveats: A handful of donors held approximately 4.6% of naive CD4 clonotypes in common. Non-shared clonotypes had lower generation probabilities than those shared by all four donors.

V gave up 6 bases and J gave up 6 bases, with 17 bases separating them. The germline V gene has CDR1 MNHNY and CDR2 SVGAGI (reference sequence). The CDR3 loop spans 14 amino acids. Concerning this clone: Its antigen is currently unknown.

The method was immunoSEQ multiplex PCR; TCRdb's version includes in-frame clones alone and lacks a portion of them. The table includes 1.6 million or so clones, around 98.5% detected once. This clonotype was sampled from a man aged 30-40 years in good health. Sequenced sample: naive CD4+ T cells sorted from blood. Sample subset: CD45RA+ positively selected. The rearrangement links TRBV6-6 to TRBJ1-1; D ambiguous. In nucleotides, the CDR3 is TGTGCCAGCAGGAACGGCCCAGGTAGCCCTGAAGCTTTCTTT. Amino acids: CASRNGPGSPEAFF.